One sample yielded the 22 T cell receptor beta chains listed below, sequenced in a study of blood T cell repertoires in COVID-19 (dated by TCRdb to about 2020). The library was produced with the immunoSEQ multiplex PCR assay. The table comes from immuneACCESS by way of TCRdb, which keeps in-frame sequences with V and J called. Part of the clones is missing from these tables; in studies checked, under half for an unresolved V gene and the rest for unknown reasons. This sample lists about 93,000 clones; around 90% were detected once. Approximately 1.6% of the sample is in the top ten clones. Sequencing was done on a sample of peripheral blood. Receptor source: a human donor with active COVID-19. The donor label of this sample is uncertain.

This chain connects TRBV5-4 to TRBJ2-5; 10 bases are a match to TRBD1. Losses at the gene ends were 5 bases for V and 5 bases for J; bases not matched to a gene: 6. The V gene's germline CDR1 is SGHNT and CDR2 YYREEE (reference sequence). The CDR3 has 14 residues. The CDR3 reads CASSAGQGRETQYF. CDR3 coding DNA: TGTGCCAGCAGTGCGGGACAGGGGAGGGAGACCCAGTACTTC.

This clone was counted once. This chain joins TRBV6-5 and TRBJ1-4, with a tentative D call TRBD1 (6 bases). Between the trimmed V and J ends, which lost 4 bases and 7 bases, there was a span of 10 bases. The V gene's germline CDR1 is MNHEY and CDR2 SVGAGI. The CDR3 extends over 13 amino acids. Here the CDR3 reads CASSFRGSEKLFF. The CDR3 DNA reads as TGTGCCAGCAGTTTCAGGGGTTCTGAAAAACTGTTTTTT.

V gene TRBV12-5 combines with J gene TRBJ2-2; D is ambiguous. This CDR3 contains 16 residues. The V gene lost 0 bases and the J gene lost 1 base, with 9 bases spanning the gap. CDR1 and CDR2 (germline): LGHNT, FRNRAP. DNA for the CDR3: TGTGCTAGTGGTTTGGTGGCGGCTGGGAACACCGGGGAGCTGTTTTTT. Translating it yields CASGLVAAGNTGELFF.

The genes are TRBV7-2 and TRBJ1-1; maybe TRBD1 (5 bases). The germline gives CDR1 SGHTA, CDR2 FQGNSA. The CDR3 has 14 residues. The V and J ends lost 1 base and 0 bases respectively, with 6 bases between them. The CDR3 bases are TGTGCCAGCAGCTTAGAGGGGATGAACACTGAAGCTTTCTTT. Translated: CASSLEGMNTEAFF.

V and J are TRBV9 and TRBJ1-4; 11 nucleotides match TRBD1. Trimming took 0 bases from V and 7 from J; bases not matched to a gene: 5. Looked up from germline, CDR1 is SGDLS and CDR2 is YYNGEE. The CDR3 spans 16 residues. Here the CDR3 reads CASSVGWGTGGEKLFF. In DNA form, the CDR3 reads TGTGCCAGCAGCGTAGGTTGGGGGACAGGGGGTGAAAAACTGTTTTTT.

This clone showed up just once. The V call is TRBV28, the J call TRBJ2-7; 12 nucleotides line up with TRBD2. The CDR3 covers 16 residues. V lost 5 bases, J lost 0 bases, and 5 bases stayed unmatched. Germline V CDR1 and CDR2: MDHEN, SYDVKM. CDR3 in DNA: TGTGCCAGCAGTAATGGACTAGCGGGGAGCTCCTACGAGCAGTACTTC. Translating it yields CASSNGLAGSSYEQYF. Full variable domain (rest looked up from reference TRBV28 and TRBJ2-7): DVKVTQSSRYLVKRTGEKVFLECVQDMDHENMFWYRQDPGLGLRLIYFSYDVKMKEKGDIPEGYSVSREKKERFSLILESASTNQTSMYLCASSNGLAGSSYEQYFGPGTRLTVT.

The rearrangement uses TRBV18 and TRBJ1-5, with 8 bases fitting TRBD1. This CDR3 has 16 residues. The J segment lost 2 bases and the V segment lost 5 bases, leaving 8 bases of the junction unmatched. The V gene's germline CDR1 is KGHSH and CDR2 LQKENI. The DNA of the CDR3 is TGTGCCAGCTCATCTACAGGGGGGGCAGGCAATCAGCCCCAGCATTTT. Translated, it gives CASSSTGGAGNQPQHF.

CDR3 sequence (DNA): TGTGCCAGCAGCCAGTTGATGGGCGAGACCCAGTACTTC. It yields the protein CASSQLMGETQYF. V is TRBV6-5 and J is TRBJ2-5, with D hard to call. The CDR3 runs 13 residues. Germline V gene data show CDR1 as MNHEY and CDR2 as SVGAGI. Trimming left V 6 bases short and J 5 bases short, with 13 bases between.

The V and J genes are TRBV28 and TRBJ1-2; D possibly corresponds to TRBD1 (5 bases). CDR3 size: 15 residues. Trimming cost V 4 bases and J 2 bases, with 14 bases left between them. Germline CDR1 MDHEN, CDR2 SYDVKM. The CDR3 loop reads CASSSLQGTNYGYTF. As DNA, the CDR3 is TGTGCCAGCAGTTCCCTGCAGGGAACCAACTATGGCTACACCTTC.

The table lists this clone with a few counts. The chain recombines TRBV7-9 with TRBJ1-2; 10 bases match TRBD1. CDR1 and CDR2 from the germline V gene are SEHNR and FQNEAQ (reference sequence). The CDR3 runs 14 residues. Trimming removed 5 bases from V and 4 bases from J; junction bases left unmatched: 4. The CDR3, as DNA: TGTGCCAGCAGCCGGGGACAGGGGTCCTATGGCTACACCTTC. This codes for CASSRGQGSYGYTF.

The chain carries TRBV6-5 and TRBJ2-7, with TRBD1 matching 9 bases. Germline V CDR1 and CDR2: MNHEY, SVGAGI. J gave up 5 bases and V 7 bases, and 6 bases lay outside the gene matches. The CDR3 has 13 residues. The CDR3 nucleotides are TGTGCCAGCAAAAGGGGACAGGGTCACGAGCAGTACTTC. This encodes CASKRGQGHEQYF.

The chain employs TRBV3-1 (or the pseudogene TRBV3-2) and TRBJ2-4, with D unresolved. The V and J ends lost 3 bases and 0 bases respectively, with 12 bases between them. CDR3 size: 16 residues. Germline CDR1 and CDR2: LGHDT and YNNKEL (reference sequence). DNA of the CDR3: TGTGCCAGCAGCCAGTCTTTAATAGTAGCCAAAAACATTCAGTACTTC. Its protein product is CASSQSLIVAKNIQYF.

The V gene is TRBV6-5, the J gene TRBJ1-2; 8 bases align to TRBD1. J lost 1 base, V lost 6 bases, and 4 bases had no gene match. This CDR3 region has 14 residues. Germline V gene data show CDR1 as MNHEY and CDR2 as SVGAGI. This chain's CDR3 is CASRTGAINYGYTF. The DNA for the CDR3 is TGTGCCAGCAGGACAGGGGCCATTAACTATGGCTACACCTTC.

DNA of the CDR3: TGTGCCAGCAGCCGGGTTAGACAGTACACCGGGGAGCTGTTTTTT. Translating it yields CASSRVRQYTGELFF. The V gene is TRBV6-5, the J gene TRBJ2-2; tentatively, D is TRBD1 (5 bases). The CDR3 has 15 residues. Trimming left V 6 bases short and J 3 bases short, with 14 bases between. Germline assignment: CDR1 MNHEY and CDR2 SVGAGI.

The CDR3 nucleotides read TGCAGTGCTAGTGAACGGGGGGGCCGAGATACGCAGTATTTT. This encodes CSASERGGRDTQYF. The gene calls are TRBV20-1 and TRBJ2-3; TRBD2 agrees at 8 bases. This CDR3 has 14 amino acids. V lost 3 bases and J lost 5; bases outside the gene matches: 7. In germline, CDR1 is DFQATT, CDR2 SNEGSKA (reference sequence).

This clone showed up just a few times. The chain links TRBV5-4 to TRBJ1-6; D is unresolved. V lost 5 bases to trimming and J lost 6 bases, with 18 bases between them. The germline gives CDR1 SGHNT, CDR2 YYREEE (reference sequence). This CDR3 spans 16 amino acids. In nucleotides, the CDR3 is TGTGCCAGCAGTCGTGTACGGGGTGTTGGTAATTCACCCCTCCACTTT. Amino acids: CASSRVRGVGNSPLHF. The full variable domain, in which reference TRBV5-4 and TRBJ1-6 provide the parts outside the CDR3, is ETGVTQSPTHLIKTRGQQVTLRCSSQSGHNTVSWYQQALGQGPQFIFQYYREEENGRGNFPPRFSGLQFPNYSSELNVNALELDDSALYLCASSRVRGVGNSPLHFGNGTRLTVT.

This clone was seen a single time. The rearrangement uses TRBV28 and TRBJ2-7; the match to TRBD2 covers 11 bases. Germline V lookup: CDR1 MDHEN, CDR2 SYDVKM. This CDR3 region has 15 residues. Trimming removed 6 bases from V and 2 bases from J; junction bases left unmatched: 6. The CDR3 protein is CASRASGGWAYEQYF. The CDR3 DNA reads TGTGCCAGCAGAGCTAGCGGGGGGTGGGCCTACGAGCAGTACTTC.

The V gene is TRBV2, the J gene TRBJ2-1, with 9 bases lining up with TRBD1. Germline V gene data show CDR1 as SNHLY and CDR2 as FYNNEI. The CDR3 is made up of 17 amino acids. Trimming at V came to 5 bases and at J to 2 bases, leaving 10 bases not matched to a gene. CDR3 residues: CASSKIRDRVAYNEQFF. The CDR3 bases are TGTGCCAGCAGTAAGATCCGGGACAGGGTCGCCTACAATGAGCAGTTCTTC.

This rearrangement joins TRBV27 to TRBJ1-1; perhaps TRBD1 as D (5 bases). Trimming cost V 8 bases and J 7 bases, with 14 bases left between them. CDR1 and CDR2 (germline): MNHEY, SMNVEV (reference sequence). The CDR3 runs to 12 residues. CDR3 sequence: CASGPRQLEAFF. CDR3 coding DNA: TGTGCCAGCGGACCGCGACAGCTTGAAGCTTTCTTT.

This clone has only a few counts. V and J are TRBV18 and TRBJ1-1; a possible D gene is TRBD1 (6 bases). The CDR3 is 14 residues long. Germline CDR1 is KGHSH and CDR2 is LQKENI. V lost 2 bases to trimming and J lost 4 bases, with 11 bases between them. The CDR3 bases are TGTGCCAGCTCACCAACAGGGCAGGGCACTGAAGCTTTCTTT. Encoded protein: CASSPTGQGTEAFF. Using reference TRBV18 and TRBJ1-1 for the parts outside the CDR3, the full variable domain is NAGVMQNPRHLVRRRGQEARLRCSPMKGHSHVYWYRQLPEEGLKFMVYLQKENIIDESGMPKERFSAEFPKEGPSILRIQQVVRGDSAAYFCASSPTGQGTEAFFGQGTRLTVV.

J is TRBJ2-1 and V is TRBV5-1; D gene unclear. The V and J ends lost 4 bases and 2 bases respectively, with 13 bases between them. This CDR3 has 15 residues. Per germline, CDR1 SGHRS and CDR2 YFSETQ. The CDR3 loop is CASSLGTIPYNEQFF. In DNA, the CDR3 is TGCGCCAGCAGCCTGGGAACTATCCCCTACAATGAGCAGTTCTTC.

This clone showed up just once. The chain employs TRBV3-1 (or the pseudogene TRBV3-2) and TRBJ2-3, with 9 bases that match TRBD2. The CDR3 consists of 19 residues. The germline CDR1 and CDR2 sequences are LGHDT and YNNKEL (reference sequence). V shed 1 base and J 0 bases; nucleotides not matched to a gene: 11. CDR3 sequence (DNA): TGTGCCAGCAGCCAAGTCGTGCGGGGGGGCCCCTCTAGCACAGATACGCAGTATTTT. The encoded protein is CASSQVVRGGPSSTDTQYF.